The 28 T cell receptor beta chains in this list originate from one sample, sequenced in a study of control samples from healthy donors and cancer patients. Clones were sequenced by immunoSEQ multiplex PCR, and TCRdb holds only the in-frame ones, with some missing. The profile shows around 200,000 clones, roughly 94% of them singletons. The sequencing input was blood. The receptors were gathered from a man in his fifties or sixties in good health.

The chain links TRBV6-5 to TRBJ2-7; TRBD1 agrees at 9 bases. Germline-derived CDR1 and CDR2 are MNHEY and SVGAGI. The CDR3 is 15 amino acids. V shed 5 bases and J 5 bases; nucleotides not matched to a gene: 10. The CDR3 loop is CASSTYRDRANEQYF. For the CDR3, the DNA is TGTGCCAGCAGTACCTACCGGGACAGGGCCAACGAGCAGTACTTC.

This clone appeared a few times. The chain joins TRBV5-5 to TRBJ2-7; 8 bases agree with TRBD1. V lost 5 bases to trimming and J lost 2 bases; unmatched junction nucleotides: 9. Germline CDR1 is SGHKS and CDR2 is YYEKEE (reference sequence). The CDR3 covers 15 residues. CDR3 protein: CASRPGQGETYEQYV. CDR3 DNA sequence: TGTGCCAGCAGACCTGGACAGGGAGAGACCTACGAGCAGTACGTC.

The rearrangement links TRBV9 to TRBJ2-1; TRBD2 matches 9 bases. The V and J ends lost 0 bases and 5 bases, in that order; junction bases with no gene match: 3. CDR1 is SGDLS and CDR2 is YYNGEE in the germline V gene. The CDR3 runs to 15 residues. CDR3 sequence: CASSVEASGDNEQFF. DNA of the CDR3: TGTGCCAGCAGCGTAGAGGCTAGCGGGGACAATGAGCAGTTCTTC.

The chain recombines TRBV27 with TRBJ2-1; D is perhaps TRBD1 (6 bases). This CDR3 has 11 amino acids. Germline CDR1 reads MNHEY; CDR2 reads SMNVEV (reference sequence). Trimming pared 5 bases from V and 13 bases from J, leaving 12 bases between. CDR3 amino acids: CASSQGIPQFF. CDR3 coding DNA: TGTGCCAGCAGTCAGGGGATTCCTCAGTTCTTC.

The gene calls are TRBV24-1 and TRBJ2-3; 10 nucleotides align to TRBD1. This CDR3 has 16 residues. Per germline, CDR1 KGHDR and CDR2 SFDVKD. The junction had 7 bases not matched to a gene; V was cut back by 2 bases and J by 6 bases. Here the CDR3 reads CATSDSWDRGWDTQYF. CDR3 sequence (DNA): TGTGCCACCAGTGATTCCTGGGACAGGGGTTGGGATACGCAGTATTTT.

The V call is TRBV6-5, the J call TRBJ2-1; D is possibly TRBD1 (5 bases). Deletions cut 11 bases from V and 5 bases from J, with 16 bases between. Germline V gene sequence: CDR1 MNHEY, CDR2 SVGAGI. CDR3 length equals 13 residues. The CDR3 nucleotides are TGTGCCTCTCTAGGGGATTTGGACAATGAGCAGTTCTTC. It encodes CASLGDLDNEQFF.

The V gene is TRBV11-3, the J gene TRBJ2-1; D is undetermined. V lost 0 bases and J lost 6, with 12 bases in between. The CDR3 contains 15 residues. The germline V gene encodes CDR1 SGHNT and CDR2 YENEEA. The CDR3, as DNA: TGTGCCAGCAGCTTAGAAAGTGGCGGTCGCAATGAGCAGTTCTTC. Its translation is CASSLESGGRNEQFF.

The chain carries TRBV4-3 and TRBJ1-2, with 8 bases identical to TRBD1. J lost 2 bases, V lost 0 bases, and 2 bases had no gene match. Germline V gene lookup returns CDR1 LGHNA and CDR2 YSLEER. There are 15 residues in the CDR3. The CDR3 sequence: CASSQDRTGNYGYTF. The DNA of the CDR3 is TGCGCCAGCAGCCAAGACCGGACAGGGAACTATGGCTACACCTTC.

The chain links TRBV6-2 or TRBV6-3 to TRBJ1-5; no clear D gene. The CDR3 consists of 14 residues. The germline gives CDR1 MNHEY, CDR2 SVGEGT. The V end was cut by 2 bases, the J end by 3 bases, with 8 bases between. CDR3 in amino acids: CASSYGLINQPQHF. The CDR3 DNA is TGTGCCAGCAGTTACGGTCTGATCAATCAGCCCCAGCATTTT.

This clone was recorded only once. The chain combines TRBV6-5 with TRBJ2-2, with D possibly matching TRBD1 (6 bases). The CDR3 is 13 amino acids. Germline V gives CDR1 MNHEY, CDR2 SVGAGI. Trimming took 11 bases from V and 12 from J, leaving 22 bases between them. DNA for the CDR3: TGTGCCGGGCAGATCGTGTGGCAGGGGCAGCTGTTTTTT. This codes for CAGQIVWQGQLFF.

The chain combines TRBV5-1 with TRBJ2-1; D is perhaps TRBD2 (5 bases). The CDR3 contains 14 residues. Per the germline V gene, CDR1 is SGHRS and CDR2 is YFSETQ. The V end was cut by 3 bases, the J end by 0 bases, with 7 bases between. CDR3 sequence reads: CASSSTTSYNEQFF. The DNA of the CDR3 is TGCGCCAGCAGCTCGACTACCTCCTACAATGAGCAGTTCTTC.

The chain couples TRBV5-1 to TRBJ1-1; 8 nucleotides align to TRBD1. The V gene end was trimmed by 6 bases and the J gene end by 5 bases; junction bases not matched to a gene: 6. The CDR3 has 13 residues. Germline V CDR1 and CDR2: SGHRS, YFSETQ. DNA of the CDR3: TGCGCCAGCACACGTACAGGGGGAACTGAAGCTTTCTTT. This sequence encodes CASTRTGGTEAFF.

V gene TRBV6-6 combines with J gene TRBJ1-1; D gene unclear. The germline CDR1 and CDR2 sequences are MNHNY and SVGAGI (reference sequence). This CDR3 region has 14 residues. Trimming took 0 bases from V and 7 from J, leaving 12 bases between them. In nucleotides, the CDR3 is TGTGCCAGCAGTTACTCAAGAGTCGGGGTTGAAGCTTTCTTT. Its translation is CASSYSRVGVEAFF.

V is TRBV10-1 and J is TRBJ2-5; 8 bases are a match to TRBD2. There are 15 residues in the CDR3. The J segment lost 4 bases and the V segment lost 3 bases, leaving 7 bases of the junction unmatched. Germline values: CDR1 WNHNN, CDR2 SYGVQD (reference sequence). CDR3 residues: CASSDKGLGGETQYF. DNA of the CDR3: TGCGCCAGCAGTGATAAGGGACTAGGGGGAGAGACCCAGTACTTC.

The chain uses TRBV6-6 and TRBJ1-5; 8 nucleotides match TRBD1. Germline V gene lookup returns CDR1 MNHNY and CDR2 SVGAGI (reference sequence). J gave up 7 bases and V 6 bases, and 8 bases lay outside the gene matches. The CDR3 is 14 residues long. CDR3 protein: CASRMGTGEQPQHF. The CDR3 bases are TGTGCCAGCAGGATGGGGACAGGAGAACAGCCCCAGCATTTT.

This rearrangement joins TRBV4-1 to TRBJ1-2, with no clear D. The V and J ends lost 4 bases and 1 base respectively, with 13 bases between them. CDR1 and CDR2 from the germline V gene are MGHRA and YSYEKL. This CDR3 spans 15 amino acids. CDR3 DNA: TGCGCCAGCAGCCCCGGGGAGGATCTTAACTATGGCTACACCTTC. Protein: CASSPGEDLNYGYTF.

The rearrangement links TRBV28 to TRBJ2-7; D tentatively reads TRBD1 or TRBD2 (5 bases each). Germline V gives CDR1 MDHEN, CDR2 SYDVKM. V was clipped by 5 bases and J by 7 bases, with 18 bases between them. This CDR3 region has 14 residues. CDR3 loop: CASSLRGRWEEQYV. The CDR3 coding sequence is TGTGCCAGCAGTCTCCGGGGCCGTTGGGAGGAGCAGTACGTC.

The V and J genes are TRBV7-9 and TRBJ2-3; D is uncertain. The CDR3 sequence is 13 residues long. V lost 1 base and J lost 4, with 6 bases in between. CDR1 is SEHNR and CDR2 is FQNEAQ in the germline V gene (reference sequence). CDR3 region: CASSLDGADTQYF. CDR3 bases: TGTGCCAGCAGCTTAGATGGGGCAGATACGCAGTATTTT.

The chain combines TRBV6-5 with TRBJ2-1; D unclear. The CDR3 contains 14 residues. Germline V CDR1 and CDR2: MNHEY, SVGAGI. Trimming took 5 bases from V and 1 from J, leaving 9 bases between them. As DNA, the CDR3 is TGTGCCAGCAGTCCCCTAAGGTCCTACAATGAGCAGTTCTTC. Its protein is CASSPLRSYNEQFF.

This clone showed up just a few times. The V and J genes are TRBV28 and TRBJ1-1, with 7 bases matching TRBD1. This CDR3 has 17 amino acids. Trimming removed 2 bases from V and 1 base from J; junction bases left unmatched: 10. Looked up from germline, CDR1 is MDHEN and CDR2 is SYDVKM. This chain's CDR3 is CASSLTTGASENTEAFF. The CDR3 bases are TGTGCCAGCAGTTTAACAACAGGGGCTTCTGAGAACACTGAAGCTTTCTTT. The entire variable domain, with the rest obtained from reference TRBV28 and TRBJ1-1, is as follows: DVKVTQSSRYLVKRTGEKVFLECVQDMDHENMFWYRQDPGLGLRLIYFSYDVKMKEKGDIPEGYSVSREKKERFSLILESASTNQTSMYLCASSLTTGASENTEAFFGQGTRLTVV.

The CDR3 nucleotides are TGTGCCAGCAGTCTCCCCTTCGAGCAGTACGTC. Its translation is CASSLPFEQYV. V and J are TRBV6-2 or TRBV6-3 and TRBJ2-7; D not resolved. CDR1 and CDR2 from the germline V gene are MNHEY and SVGEGT. The germline V and J ends were trimmed by 5 bases and 6 bases, with 8 bases remaining between them. The CDR3 covers 11 residues.

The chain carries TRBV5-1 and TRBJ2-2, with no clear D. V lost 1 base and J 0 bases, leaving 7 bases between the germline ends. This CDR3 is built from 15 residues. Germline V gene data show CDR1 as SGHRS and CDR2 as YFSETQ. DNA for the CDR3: TGCGCCAGCAGCTTGAGGCAGACGAACACCGGGGAGCTGTTTTTT. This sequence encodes CASSLRQTNTGELFF.

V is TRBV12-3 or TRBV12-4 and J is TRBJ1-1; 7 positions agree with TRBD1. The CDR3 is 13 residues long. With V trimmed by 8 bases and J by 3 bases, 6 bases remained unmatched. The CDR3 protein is CASGTGTDTEAFF. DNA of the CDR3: TGTGCCAGCGGAACCGGGACAGACACTGAAGCTTTCTTT.

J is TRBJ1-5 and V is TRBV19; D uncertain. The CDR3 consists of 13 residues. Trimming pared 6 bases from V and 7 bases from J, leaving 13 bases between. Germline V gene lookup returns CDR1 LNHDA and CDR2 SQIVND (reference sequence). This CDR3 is CASRTGYIQPQHF. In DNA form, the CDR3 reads TGTGCCAGTAGAACGGGTTATATACAGCCCCAGCATTTT.

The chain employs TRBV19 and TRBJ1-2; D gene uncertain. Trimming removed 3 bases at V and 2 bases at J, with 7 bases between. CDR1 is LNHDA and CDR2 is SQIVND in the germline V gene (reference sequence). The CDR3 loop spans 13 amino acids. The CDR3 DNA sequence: TGTGCCAGTAGTATGTGGGAAAACTATGGCTACACCTTC. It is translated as CASSMWENYGYTF.

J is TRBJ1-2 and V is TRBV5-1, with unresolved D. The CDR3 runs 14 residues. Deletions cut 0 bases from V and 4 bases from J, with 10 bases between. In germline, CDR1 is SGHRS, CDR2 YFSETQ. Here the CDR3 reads CASSLDPGGYGYTF. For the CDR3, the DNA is TGCGCCAGCAGCTTGGATCCGGGTGGCTATGGCTACACCTTC.

The CDR3, as DNA: TGTGCCAGCAGTTACCTACGGACGAGAAACACTGAAGCTTTCTTT. This encodes CASSYLRTRNTEAFF. The rearrangement uses TRBV6-6 and TRBJ1-1; D unresolved. Germline values: CDR1 MNHNY, CDR2 SVGAGI (reference sequence). CDR3 length equals 15 residues. The V and J ends lost 2 bases and 2 bases respectively, with 12 bases between them.

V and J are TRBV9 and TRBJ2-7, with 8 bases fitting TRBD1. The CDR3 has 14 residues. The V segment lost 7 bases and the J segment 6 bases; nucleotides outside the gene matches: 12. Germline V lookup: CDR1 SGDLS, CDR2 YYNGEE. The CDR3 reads CASQRTGTLGEQYF. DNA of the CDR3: TGTGCCAGCCAGCGGACAGGGACCCTCGGCGAGCAGTACTTC.